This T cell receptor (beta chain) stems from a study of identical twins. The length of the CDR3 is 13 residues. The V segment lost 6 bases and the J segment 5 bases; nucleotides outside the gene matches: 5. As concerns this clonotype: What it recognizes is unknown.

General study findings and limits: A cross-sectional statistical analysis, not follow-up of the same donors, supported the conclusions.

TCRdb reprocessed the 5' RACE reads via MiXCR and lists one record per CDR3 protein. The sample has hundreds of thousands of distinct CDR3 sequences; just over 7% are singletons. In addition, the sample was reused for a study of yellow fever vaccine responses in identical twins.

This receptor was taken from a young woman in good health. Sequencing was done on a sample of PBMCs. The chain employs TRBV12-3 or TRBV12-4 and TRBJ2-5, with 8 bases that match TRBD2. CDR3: CASRPGGVETQYF. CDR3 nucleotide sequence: TGTGCCAGCAGACCGGGGGGGGTGGAGACCCAGTACTTC.